Presented here are 19 T cell receptor beta chains from one specimen sequenced in a study of beta chain features in type 1 diabetes. Study-level results: Type 1 diabetes patients had moderately but significantly shorter TCRB CDR3s in all four CD4+ subsets.

The investigators reverse transcribed all of the isolated RNA, so they sequenced expressed TCRB transcripts. Assay used: immunoSEQ multiplex PCR; TCRdb lists only in-frame clones, some missing. The data hold approximately 270,000 clones, with around 15% observed a single time. The antigens for these receptors are not known. Sequenced input: naive CD4+ T cells from blood. Every receptor here comes from a man aged 25-45 years with type 1 diabetes.

This clone was observed a few times. V and J are TRBV25-1 and TRBJ2-7, with D uncertain. The germline CDR1 and CDR2 sequences are MGHDK and SYGVNS. This CDR3 region has 12 residues. Trimming stripped 4 bases from V and 5 bases from J, with 9 bases between. The DNA for the CDR3 is TGTGCCAGCAGTGGCCTTAGAAACGAGCAGTACTTC. Protein sequence: CASSGLRNEQYF.

This clone was picked up a small number of times. V gene TRBV6-5 combines with J gene TRBJ2-3; D ambiguous. There are 15 residues in the CDR3. CDR1 is MNHEY and CDR2 is SVGAGI in the germline V gene. Deletions cut 2 bases from V and 3 bases from J, with 12 bases between. The CDR3 DNA reads TGTGCCAGCAGTTACGACGCCTCTAGAACAGATACGCAGTATTTT. Protein sequence: CASSYDASRTDTQYF.

The chain links TRBV5-4 to TRBJ2-7; TRBD1 might be the D (6 bases). V lost 4 bases, J lost 7 bases, and 24 bases lay in between. Germline V CDR1 and CDR2: SGHNT, YYREEE (reference sequence). This CDR3 contains 16 residues. CDR3 sequence reads: CASSPAGQQGKGEQYF. The CDR3 nucleotides read TGTGCCAGCAGCCCCGCCGGACAGCAGGGGAAGGGGGAGCAGTACTTC.

In this sample, this clone turned up a few times. J is TRBJ1-1 and V is TRBV7-9; D not resolved. Trimming took 3 bases from V and 4 from J, leaving 9 bases between them. The germline CDR1 and CDR2 sequences are SEHNR and FQNEAQ (reference sequence). There are 13 residues in the CDR3. The CDR3 region has the DNA TGTGCCAGCAGCTTTTCGCAGTCCACTGAAGCTTTCTTT. Protein sequence: CASSFSQSTEAFF.

The chain combines TRBV6-6 with TRBJ2-4, with TRBD1 as a possible D gene (5 bases). Germline V gene sequence: CDR1 MNHNY, CDR2 SVGAGI (reference sequence). This CDR3 has 14 residues. V was cut by 5 bases and J by 0 bases, with 8 bases left in between. CDR3 coding DNA: TGTGCCAGCAGTGGGGCACTAGCCAAAAACATTCAGTACTTC. Translating gives CASSGALAKNIQYF.

This rearrangement joins TRBV11-2 to TRBJ1-1; D is perhaps TRBD1 (5 bases). V lost 1 base, J lost 1 base, and 7 bases lay in between. The germline gives CDR1 SGHAT, CDR2 FQNNGV. This CDR3 is built from 14 residues. CDR3 region: CASSLAQGNTEAFF. DNA of the CDR3: TGTGCCAGCAGCTTAGCCCAGGGGAACACTGAAGCTTTCTTT.

This clone has a handful of counts. The rearrangement links TRBV7-2 to TRBJ2-2; 7 bases align to TRBD2. The CDR3 runs 14 residues. CDR1 SGHTA and CDR2 FQGNSA come from the germline V gene. The trim removed 6 bases at V and 2 bases at J, leaving 3 bases unmatched. The CDR3 reads CASSSGGNTGELFF. CDR3 DNA sequence: TGTGCCAGCAGTTCGGGGGGTAACACCGGGGAGCTGTTTTTT. The variable domain in full, completed from reference TRBV7-2 and TRBJ2-2, reads GAGVSQSPSNKVTEKGKDVELRCDPISGHTALYWYRQSLGQGLEFLIYFQGNSAPDKSGLPSDRFSAERTGGSVSTLTIQRTQQEDSAVYLCASSSGGNTGELFFGEGSRLTVL.

The table lists this clone with a few counts. The V gene is TRBV6-5, the J gene TRBJ2-7, with a tentative D call TRBD1 (5 bases). Germline CDR1 reads MNHEY; CDR2 reads SVGAGI. V was trimmed by 2 bases and J by 1 base, leaving 9 bases between them. This CDR3 contains 14 residues. The CDR3 loop reads CASSYGAESYEQYF. Written as DNA, the CDR3 is TGTGCCAGCAGTTACGGGGCAGAGTCCTACGAGCAGTACTTC.

V and J are TRBV18 and TRBJ1-2; 7 bases agree with TRBD1. V gave up 0 bases and J gave up 3 bases; unmatched junction bases: 10. The CDR3 runs to 17 residues. From germline, CDR1 is KGHSH and CDR2 LQKENI. The CDR3 DNA reads TGTGCCAGCTCACCACCCACGAGACAGGGCTCGGACTATGGCTACACCTTC. Translation: CASSPPTRQGSDYGYTF.

CDR3 sequence: CASSPRTGPNEQFF. The CDR3 nucleotides read TGTGCCAGCAGTCCCCGGACAGGGCCCAATGAGCAGTTCTTC. The chain links TRBV6-4 to TRBJ2-1; 8 bases map to TRBD1. The germline V gene has CDR1 MRHNA and CDR2 SNTAGT. V was clipped by 5 bases and J by 6 bases; unmatched bases: 6. This CDR3 region has 14 residues.

J is TRBJ2-7 and V is TRBV28; 9 bases map to TRBD1. Trimming cost V 2 bases and J 12 bases; bases outside gene matches: 5. The CDR3 contains 12 residues. Germline CDR1 reads MDHEN; CDR2 reads SYDVKM. The CDR3 is CASSLGTGLPYF. CDR3 nucleotides: TGTGCCAGCAGTTTAGGGACAGGGTTACCGTACTTC.

The chain has TRBV28 and TRBJ2-7; 9 nucleotides agree with TRBD1. The CDR3 length is 14 residues. J gave up 2 bases and V 7 bases, and 6 bases lay outside the gene matches. In germline, CDR1 is MDHEN, CDR2 SYDVKM. CDR3 amino acids: CASNKDRGPYEQYF. The CDR3 region has the DNA TGTGCCAGCAACAAGGACAGGGGCCCCTACGAGCAGTACTTC. Drawing the rest from reference TRBV28 and TRBJ2-7, the complete variable domain is DVKVTQSSRYLVKRTGEKVFLECVQDMDHENMFWYRQDPGLGLRLIYFSYDVKMKEKGDIPEGYSVSREKKERFSLILESASTNQTSMYLCASNKDRGPYEQYFGPGTRLTVT.

This clone has a handful of counts. The chain combines TRBV27 with TRBJ2-7; TRBD2 agrees at 14 bases. The junction had 26 bases not matched to a gene; V was cut back by 8 bases and J by 5 bases. Germline assignment: CDR1 MNHEY and CDR2 SMNVEV (reference sequence). This CDR3 comprises 21 residues. CDR3 DNA sequence: TGTGCCAGCGCCCTTGGGGGGAGGCCGGGACTAGCGGGAGTTTTTGCCCACGAGCAGTACTTC. Its translation is CASALGGRPGLAGVFAHEQYF.

The chain joins TRBV9 to TRBJ1-1; tentative D call: TRBD1 (5 bases). The CDR3 has 14 amino acids. With 9 bases removed from V and 1 base from J, the gap between germline ends came to 16 bases. From germline, CDR1 is SGDLS and CDR2 YYNGEE. The CDR3, as DNA: TGTGCCACCCAATTCCGACAGCCGAACACTGAAGCTTTCTTT. This gives the protein CATQFRQPNTEAFF.

The chain recombines TRBV7-2 with TRBJ2-1; maybe TRBD2 (6 bases). The germline V gene encodes CDR1 SGHTA and CDR2 FQGNSA. The CDR3 is made up of 14 amino acids. Trimming removed 4 bases from V and 7 bases from J, with 14 bases in between. This CDR3 reads CASSSGLAKNEQFF. The DNA of the CDR3 is TGTGCCAGCAGCTCCGGGCTAGCGAAAAATGAGCAGTTCTTC.

The table lists this clone with a few counts. V and J are TRBV7-2 and TRBJ1-5; maybe TRBD1 (6 bases). Germline V gene lookup returns CDR1 SGHTA and CDR2 FQGNSA. V lost 1 base, J lost 3 bases, and 10 bases lay in between. This CDR3 has 15 residues. The CDR3 DNA follows: TGTGCCAGCAGCTTAGTCTCAGGGGTCAATCAGCCCCAGCATTTT. This gives the protein CASSLVSGVNQPQHF. Using reference TRBV7-2 and TRBJ1-5 for the parts outside the CDR3, the full variable domain is GAGVSQSPSNKVTEKGKDVELRCDPISGHTALYWYRQSLGQGLEFLIYFQGNSAPDKSGLPSDRFSAERTGGSVSTLTIQRTQQEDSAVYLCASSLVSGVNQPQHFGDGTRLSIL.

The chain carries TRBV11-1 and TRBJ2-2; 9 bases align to TRBD2. This CDR3 is built from 15 residues. The trim removed 8 bases at V and 3 bases at J, leaving 7 bases unmatched. Per germline, CDR1 SGHAT and CDR2 FQDESV (reference sequence). As DNA, the CDR3 is TGTGCCAGCGCGGGACTAGCTTATGACACCGGGGAGCTGTTTTTT. It yields the protein CASAGLAYDTGELFF.

In its sample, this clone was seen a few times. This chain joins TRBV6-5 and TRBJ2-7; D is perhaps TRBD1 (5 bases). With 0 bases removed from V and 4 bases from J, the gap between germline ends came to 13 bases. Looked up from germline, CDR1 is MNHEY and CDR2 is SVGAGI. This CDR3 spans 15 amino acids. The CDR3 region is CASSYSIQGSYEQYF. The CDR3 DNA reads as TGTGCCAGCAGTTACTCGATTCAGGGTTCGTACGAGCAGTACTTC.

The rearrangement links TRBV18 to TRBJ2-7; maybe TRBD1 (6 bases). The V end lost 5 bases, the J end lost 6 bases, and 11 bases lay between the germline ends. This CDR3 is 12 amino acids long. Germline-derived CDR1 and CDR2 are KGHSH and LQKENI. Here the CDR3 DNA reads TGTGCCAGCTCAACAGGGACCAGCGAGCAGTACTTC. Protein product: CASSTGTSEQYF.